What follows are 8 T cell receptor beta chains derived from one specimen sequenced in a study of PD-1 blockade in classical Hodgkin lymphoma. The assay was immunoSEQ multiplex PCR, and TCRdb's table has in-frame clones only and misses some. The profile shows tens of thousands of clones, roughly nine tenths of them singletons. In every patient, relapse followed autologous stem cell transplantation, while exposure to brentuximab vedotin differed. Sequencing used peripheral blood mononuclear cells (PBMCs), obtained at baseline. The origin of the receptors is a human donor with classical Hodgkin lymphoma.

The V gene is TRBV27, the J gene TRBJ2-7; TRBD1 aligns across 7 bases. V shed 3 bases and J 2 bases; nucleotides not matched to a gene: 4. This CDR3 has 14 amino acids. Per germline, CDR1 MNHEY and CDR2 SMNVEV (reference sequence). The CDR3 nucleotides are TGTGCCAGCAGTTTTGCTCAGGGGGCCTACGAGCAGTACTTC. Residues: CASSFAQGAYEQYF.

Remarks on this clone: A read error may account for a junction end that differs from germline. V gene TRBV5-1 combines with J gene TRBJ2-1; 14 bases align to TRBD2. Germline V CDR1 and CDR2: SGHRS, YFSETQ. The CDR3 consists of 13 residues. CDR3 DNA: TGCGCCAGCAGCGCAGGGACTAGCGGGAGTGCCATCTTC. It is translated as CASSAGTSGSAIF.

The gene calls are TRBV27 and TRBJ1-3; TRBD1 aligns across 8 bases. The CDR3 runs to 15 residues. From germline, CDR1 is MNHEY and CDR2 SMNVEV (reference sequence). V dropped 10 bases and J dropped 0; count of bases not matched to a gene: 8. This CDR3 is CATRRTGGSGNTIYF. The CDR3 coding sequence is TGTGCCACCCGAAGAACAGGGGGCTCTGGAAACACCATATATTTT.

The V gene is TRBV5-1, the J gene TRBJ1-2; 8 bases map to TRBD1. CDR3 length equals 14 residues. V was clipped by 5 bases and J by 5 bases; unmatched bases: 8. Germline V gene sequence: CDR1 SGHRS, CDR2 YFSETQ. The CDR3 DNA is TGCGCCAGCAGAAGGACAGGGACGAGGTATGGCTACACCTTC. Its translation: CASRRTGTRYGYTF.

This chain links TRBV5-6 with TRBJ2-5, with D maybe TRBD1 (6 bases). The CDR3 has 17 amino acids. V shed 0 bases and J shed 2 bases, with 17 bases lying between them. The germline gives CDR1 SGHDT, CDR2 YYEEEE. In DNA, the CDR3 is TGTGCCAGCAGCTTGGGGCACAGGGTGGGGTGGCAAGAGACCCAGTACTTC. Amino acids: CASSLGHRVGWQETQYF.

As concerns this clone: Different DNA sequences within this sample yield the same CDR3. The V and J genes are TRBV28 and TRBJ2-6, with D uncertain. The CDR3 sequence is 13 residues long. V lost 3 bases and J 3 bases, leaving 3 bases between the germline ends. The germline V gene encodes CDR1 MDHEN and CDR2 SYDVKM. The CDR3 DNA is TGTGCCAGCAGTTTTGGTGGGGCCAACGTCCTGACTTTC. This encodes CASSFGGANVLTF.

The chain is built from TRBV5-1 and TRBJ2-7; 10 bases agree with TRBD1. Trimming removed 3 bases from V and 2 bases from J; junction bases left unmatched: 2. This CDR3 is 14 amino acids long. Germline V gene data show CDR1 as SGHRS and CDR2 as YFSETQ. The CDR3 sequence is CASSWTGGTYEQYF. The DNA of the CDR3 is TGCGCCAGCAGCTGGACAGGGGGGACCTACGAGCAGTACTTC.

This clone appeared a few times. This rearrangement joins TRBV5-6 to TRBJ1-1; D is ambiguous. The V and J ends lost 4 bases and 4 bases respectively, with 11 bases between them. The CDR3 totals 13 residues. Germline assignment: CDR1 SGHDT and CDR2 YYEEEE. CDR3 sequence (DNA): TGTGCCAGCAGCAAAGAGGAGGGCACTGAAGCTTTCTTT. Translating it yields CASSKEEGTEAFF.